Below, one T cell receptor (beta chain) is given with its context. Its antigen target is currently unknown. Base-call qualities are not available, and no considerably larger clone is one nucleotide away. CDR1 and CDR2, per the germline V gene (reference sequence), are LGHDT and YNNKEL. The CDR3 holds 17 amino acids from the cysteine to the phenylalanine. The sequence is cut down to CDR3 DNA, 51 bases in frame from base 1. V is trimmed back by 4 bases and J by 4 bases, and the junction contains 10 bases that no gene match accounts for. This entry is derived from a study of T cell repertoires in cytomegalovirus infection (dated by TCRdb to between 2018 and 2020). A note on the overall study: Donor HLA type was relevant to the analysis, as public TCR beta signatures indicated carriage of CMV infection together with the matching HLA type.

The research as a whole found: Cumulative frequency of public TCR beta family members discriminated carriers of CMV infection plus the relevant HLA type in this cohort and an independent 352-donor cohort. The ex vivo response was dominated by HLA-C-restricted CMV-specific TCR beta clonotypes, which also provided the single most frequent clonotype in two of eight donors.

These reads were obtained on an Illumina HiSeq 1500. TCRdb reprocessed the public reads (quality trimming at Q25 with fastp, clone calling with MiXCR) and kept in-frame beta chains. Each CDR3 protein appears once, grouped with its most common genes and DNA. The sample records approximately 750,000 distinct CDR3 sequences, roughly 35% of which are singletons. The leading ten clones occupy under 3% of the sample. Specimen: PBMCs. The sequence came from a human donor in good health (CMV status not recorded). Some clones in this sample may be carry-over from other donors' samples. The receptor chain draws on TRBV3-1 and TRBJ2-3; 11 nucleotides in the junction match TRBD2. The CDR3 region reads CASSLLAGGLNADTQYF. The DNA reads TGTGCCAGCAGCCTCTTAGCGGGGGGGTTAAACGCAGATACGCAGTATTTT.